This T cell receptor (beta chain) originates from a study of T cell changes during pregnancy in multiple sclerosis. Profiling relied on immunoSEQ multiplex PCR, and the TCRdb table lists in-frame clones only, not all of them. The sample has about 98,000 clones; about 90% are singletons. After removal of 7 bases from V and 4 bases from J, the junction contained 10 bases not matched to a gene. Germline V CDR1 and CDR2: LNHDA, SQIVND (reference sequence). The CDR3 length is 15 residues. This sequence originates from a female donor in good health, enrolled as a control in a pregnancy study. This rearrangement joins TRBV19 to TRBJ2-1, with 7 bases aligning to TRBD1. Sample: peripheral blood, taken after pregnancy. The CDR3: CASTPDRVGYNEQFF. In DNA form, the CDR3 reads TGTGCCAGTACCCCCGACAGGGTGGGGTACAATGAGCAGTTCTTC.